This section outlines one TCR beta chain sequence together with its context. Together with a sample-barcoded 5' primer, a J-beta primer mix was included in a second PCR lasting 7 to 11 cycles. MiXCR, run by TCRdb on the 5' RACE reads, gives a single entry per CDR3 protein. The sample contains about 970,000 distinct CDR3 sequences, about 53% of which appear only once. The data were obtained in a study of blood T cells in healthy people across ages. V lost 4 bases to trimming and J lost 2 bases, with 18 bases between them. Per germline, CDR1 LGHDT and CDR2 YNNKEL (reference sequence). The CDR3 contains 16 residues.

This receptor was taken from a woman aged 55 to 70 in good health. Sequencing was performed on blood. The chain combines TRBV3-1 with TRBJ2-7; TRBD1 is a possible D gene (5 bases). The CDR3 reads CASSPTKSTGAYEQYF. CDR3 bases: TGTGCCAGCAGCCCGACGAAAAGCACAGGCGCCTACGAGCAGTACTTC.